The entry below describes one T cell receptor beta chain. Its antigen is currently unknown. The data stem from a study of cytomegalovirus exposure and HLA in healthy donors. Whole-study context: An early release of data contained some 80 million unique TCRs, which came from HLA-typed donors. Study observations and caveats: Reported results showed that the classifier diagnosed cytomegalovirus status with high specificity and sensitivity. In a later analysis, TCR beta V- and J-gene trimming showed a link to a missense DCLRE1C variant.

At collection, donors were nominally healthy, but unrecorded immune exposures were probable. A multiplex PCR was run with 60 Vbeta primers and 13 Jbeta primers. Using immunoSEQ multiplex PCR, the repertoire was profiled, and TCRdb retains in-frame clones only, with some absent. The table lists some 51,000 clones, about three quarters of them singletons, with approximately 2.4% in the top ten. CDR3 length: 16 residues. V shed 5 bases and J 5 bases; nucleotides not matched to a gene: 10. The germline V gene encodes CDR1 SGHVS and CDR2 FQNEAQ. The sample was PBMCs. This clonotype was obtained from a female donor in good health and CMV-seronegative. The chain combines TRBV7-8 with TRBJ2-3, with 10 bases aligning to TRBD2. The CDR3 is CASSEQAGGPLDTQYF. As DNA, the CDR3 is TGTGCCAGCAGCGAGCAAGCGGGAGGGCCTCTAGATACGCAGTATTTT.